This is a list of T cell receptor beta chains from one sample in a study of blood T cells in healthy people across ages. TCRdb processed the 5' RACE reads anew with MiXCR; each CDR3 protein has one entry. The sample includes some 1.6 million distinct CDR3 sequences, about 31% of them seen just once. Sample: blood. The receptors shown here come from a young woman in good health. CDR3s include the opening cysteine and the closing phenylalanine or tryptophan. A D gene is named only where the DNA matches it firmly. Clone size is not always given. Where it is, it says once, few, many or a class for expanded clones.

CDR3aa | CDR3nt | abundance | d_gene | j_gene | v_gene
CSVAERGGTPSGGFF | TGCAGCGTAGCCGAGAGGGGTGGGACTCCTTCAGGAGGGTTCTTC | few | - | TRBJ2-1 | TRBV29-1
CASSPHDNTGELFF | TGTGCCAGCAGCCCTCATGATAACACCGGGGAGCTGTTTTTT | - | - | TRBJ2-2 | TRBV11-3
CAWKFGNTEAFF | TGTGCCTGGAAGTTCGGGAACACTGAAGCTTTCTTT | - | - | TRBJ1-1 | TRBV30
CAICAGPSKETLYF | TGTGCCATCTGCGCGGGACCCTCCAAAGAGACCCTGTACTTC | few | - | TRBJ2-5 | TRBV10-3
CASSGASGGHSYNEQFF | TGTGCCAGCAGTGGGGCTAGCGGGGGCCACTCCTACAATGAGCAGTTCTTC | - | TRBD2 | TRBJ2-1 | TRBV2
CATSPARAGGFGYTF | TGTGCCACCAGCCCCGCTCGGGCAGGGGGGTTTGGCTACACCTTC | - | TRBD1 | TRBJ1-2 | TRBV15
CASSKLSAGLYNEQFF | TGTGCCAGCAGCAAACTCTCAGCGGGACTCTACAATGAGCAGTTCTTC | - | - | TRBJ2-1 | TRBV21-1
CATRLLVGTGKYNEQFF | TGTGCCACTCGGCTATTAGTGGGGACAGGGAAATACAATGAGCAGTTCTTC | few | TRBD1 | TRBJ2-1 | TRBV27
CASSLYTSGEGEQFF | TGTGCCAGCAGCTTATATACTAGCGGGGAGGGTGAGCAGTTCTTC | - | TRBD2 | TRBJ2-1 | TRBV13
CASSREQPGTDTQYF | TGTGCCAGCAGCAGAGAACAGCCTGGCACAGATACGCAGTATTTT | few | - | TRBJ2-3 | TRBV28
CASSLGLAGESNYEQYF | TGTGCCAGCAGCCTGGGACTAGCGGGGGAGTCAAACTACGAGCAGTACTTC | - | TRBD2 | TRBJ2-7 | TRBV13
CSIDQGVPTEAFF | TGCAGCATCGACCAGGGGGTCCCGACTGAAGCTTTCTTT | once | TRBD1 | TRBJ1-1 | TRBV29-1
CASNQNLRDTQYF | TGCGCCAGCAACCAAAATCTCCGGGATACGCAGTATTTT | - | - | TRBJ2-3 | TRBV4-1
CSARGEGTGELFF | TGCAGCGCTCGGGGGGAGGGCACCGGGGAGCTGTTTTTT | - | TRBD2 | TRBJ2-2 | TRBV29-1
CASSLGRWEVTEAFF | TGTGCCAGCAGCTTGGGGAGATGGGAAGTCACTGAAGCTTTCTTT | - | - | TRBJ1-1 | TRBV7-8
CSASPATGSYGYTF | TGCAGCGCCTCCCCGGCGACAGGGAGTTATGGCTACACCTTC | - | TRBD1 | TRBJ1-2 | TRBV29-1
CASSDPGTGNTDTQYF | TGTGCCAGCAGTGACCCCGGGACTGGAAACACAGATACGCAGTATTTT | - | - | TRBJ2-3 | TRBV6-1
CSAAPGGATDTQYF | TGCAGTGCGGCCCCAGGGGGCGCAACAGATACGCAGTATTTT | few | TRBD1 | TRBJ2-3 | TRBV20-1
CASSGTGYWAFF | TGTGCCAGCAGCGGCACCGGGTATTGGGCTTTCTTT | - | - | TRBJ1-1 | TRBV3-1
CASSPWGGSLLEQFF | TGTGCCAGCAGCCCATGGGGAGGTTCCTTACTCGAGCAGTTCTTC | - | - | TRBJ2-1 | TRBV5-5
CASSQPSGNTEAFF | TGCGCCAGCAGCCAACCCTCGGGGAACACTGAAGCTTTCTTT | - | - | TRBJ1-1 | TRBV4-1
CASSQEPGQGPGQEKLFF | TGCGCCAGCAGCCAAGAACCAGGACAGGGGCCAGGCCAGGAAAAACTGTTTTTT | - | TRBD1 | TRBJ1-4 | TRBV4-1
CASSPRQGEYEQYF | TGTGCCAGCTCACCAAGGCAGGGGGAATACGAGCAGTACTTC | - | TRBD1 | TRBJ2-7 | TRBV18
CASSQDRRLAGSGEQYF | TGCGCCAGCAGCCAAGATCGACGACTAGCGGGATCGGGCGAGCAGTACTTC | - | TRBD2 | TRBJ2-7 | TRBV4-1
CAISDGLAGASERYF | TGTGCCATCAGTGATGGCCTAGCGGGAGCGAGTGAGCGGTACTTC | - | TRBD2 | TRBJ2-5 | TRBV10-3
CANSFGGTDEQYF | TGTGCCAACAGCTTTGGGGGGACCGACGAGCAGTACTTC | - | - | TRBJ2-7 | TRBV9
CASSEGALTDTQYF | TGTGCCAGCAGTGAAGGTGCTCTCACAGATACGCAGTATTTT | - | - | TRBJ2-3 | TRBV6-1
CSARDLGTSYEQYF | TGCAGTGCTAGAGATCTTGGGACTAGCTACGAGCAGTACTTC | - | TRBD2 | TRBJ2-7 | TRBV20-1
CASSQDREGGYTF | TGTGCCAGCAGCCAAGATCGAGAGGGTGGCTACACCTTC | - | - | TRBJ1-2 | TRBV3-1
CASSDIGGAQETQYF | TGTGCCAGCAGTGATATCGGGGGGGCCCAAGAGACCCAGTACTTC | few | TRBD2 | TRBJ2-5 | TRBV6-1
CSVDSGRKYGRPSYEQYF | TGCAGCGTTGACTCGGGGCGAAAGTACGGGAGGCCATCCTACGAGCAGTACTTC | few | TRBD2 | TRBJ2-7 | TRBV29-1
CSVESGGAPYEQYF | TGCAGCGTTGAATCAGGGGGCGCCCCCTACGAGCAGTACTTC | - | TRBD1 | TRBJ2-7 | TRBV29-1
CSVRWWEQETQYF | TGCAGCGTTCGGTGGTGGGAGCAAGAGACCCAGTACTTC | - | - | TRBJ2-5 | TRBV29-1
CASSQDRGQIYGYTF | TGCGCCAGCAGCCAAGATCGGGGACAGATCTATGGCTACACCTTC | - | TRBD1 | TRBJ1-2 | TRBV4-1
CATSDPSGGITDTQYF | TGTGCCACCAGTGACCCAAGCGGAGGGATCACAGATACGCAGTATTTT | - | - | TRBJ2-3 | TRBV24-1
CASSQDEIAGPQYF | TGCGCCAGCAGCCAAGACGAGATAGCGGGGCCGCAGTATTTT | few | TRBD2 | TRBJ2-3 | TRBV4-1
CSARSVGGVRETQYF | TGCAGTGCTAGATCAGTGGGGGGAGTCCGTGAGACCCAGTACTTC | - | - | TRBJ2-5 | TRBV20-1
CASSPHSGASYNEQFF | TGTGCCAGCAGCCCCCATAGCGGGGCCTCCTACAATGAGCAGTTCTTC | - | TRBD2 | TRBJ2-1 | TRBV9
CASSLAMVGGKNIQYF | TGTGCCAGCAGTTTAGCGATGGTGGGCGGCAAAAACATTCAGTACTTC | - | - | TRBJ2-4 | TRBV12-3/TRBV12-4
CASSTHVLGHYEQYF | TGTGCCAGCAGCACACACGTCCTGGGGCACTACGAGCAGTACTTC | few | - | TRBJ2-7 | TRBV6-2/TRBV6-3
CASSPGAESRAQYF | TGTGCCAGCTCACCGGGAGCGGAATCAAGGGCCCAGTACTTC | few | - | TRBJ2-5 | TRBV18
CASSFVAVQETQYF | TGTGCCAGCAGCTTCGTAGCGGTACAAGAGACCCAGTACTTC | - | - | TRBJ2-5 | TRBV7-9
CASSPIGTGDGYTF | TGTGCCAGCAGTCCGATCGGGACAGGGGATGGCTACACCTTC | - | TRBD1 | TRBJ1-2 | TRBV2
CASSPTGTGGPDTQYF | TGCGCCAGCAGTCCTACCGGGACAGGGGGCCCAGATACGCAGTATTTT | - | TRBD1 | TRBJ2-3 | TRBV5-1
CASRETGVGGEQYF | TGTGCCAGCAGGGAGACAGGGGTCGGGGGCGAGCAGTACTTC | once | TRBD1 | TRBJ2-7 | TRBV6-1
CASSSAANEKLFF | TGTGCCAGTAGTTCGGCAGCCAATGAAAAACTGTTTTTT | - | - | TRBJ1-4 | TRBV7-9
CASRLQGAAEAFF | TGTGCCAGCAGACTTCAGGGGGCTGCTGAAGCTTTCTTT | once | TRBD1 | TRBJ1-1 | TRBV28
CASSQGRISGNTIYF | TGCGCCAGCAGCCAAGGGAGGATCTCTGGAAACACCATATATTTT | few | - | TRBJ1-3 | TRBV4-1
CASSLPPKSYGYTF | TGTGCCAGCAGTTTGCCACCTAAATCCTATGGCTACACCTTC | - | - | TRBJ1-2 | TRBV28
CASSMGLGSYEQYF | TGTGCCAGTAGTATGGGACTAGGCTCCTACGAGCAGTACTTC | few | TRBD2 | TRBJ2-7 | TRBV19
CASSQEASQSYEQYF | TGCGCCAGCAGCCAAGAGGCTTCGCAGTCCTACGAGCAGTACTTC | - | - | TRBJ2-7 | TRBV4-1
CASSLVRGHEQFF | TGTGCCAGCAGCTTAGTTCGGGGCCATGAGCAGTTCTTC | - | - | TRBJ2-1 | TRBV7-2
CASSLSQDNEQFF | TGCGCCAGCAGCTTGAGTCAAGACAATGAGCAGTTCTTC | many | - | TRBJ2-1 | TRBV5-1